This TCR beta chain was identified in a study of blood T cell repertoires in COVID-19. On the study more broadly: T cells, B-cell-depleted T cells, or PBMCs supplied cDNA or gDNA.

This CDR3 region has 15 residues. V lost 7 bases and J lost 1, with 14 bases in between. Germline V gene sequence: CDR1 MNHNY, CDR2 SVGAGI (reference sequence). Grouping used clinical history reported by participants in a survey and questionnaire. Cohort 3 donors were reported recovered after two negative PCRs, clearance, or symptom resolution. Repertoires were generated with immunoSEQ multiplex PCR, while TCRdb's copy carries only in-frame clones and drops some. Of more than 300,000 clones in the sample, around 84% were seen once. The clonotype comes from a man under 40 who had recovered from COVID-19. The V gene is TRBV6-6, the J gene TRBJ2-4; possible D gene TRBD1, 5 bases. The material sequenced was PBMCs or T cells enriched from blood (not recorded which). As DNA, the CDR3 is TGTGCCAGCAAAGGTACCAAGGGGGCCAAAAACATTCAGTACTTC. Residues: CASKGTKGAKNIQYF.